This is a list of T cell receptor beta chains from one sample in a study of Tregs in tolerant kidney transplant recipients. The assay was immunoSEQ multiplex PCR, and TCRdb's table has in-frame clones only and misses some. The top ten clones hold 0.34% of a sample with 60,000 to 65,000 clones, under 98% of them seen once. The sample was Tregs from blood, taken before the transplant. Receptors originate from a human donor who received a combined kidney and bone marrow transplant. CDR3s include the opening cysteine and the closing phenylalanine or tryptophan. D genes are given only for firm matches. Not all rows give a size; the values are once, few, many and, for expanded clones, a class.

CDR3 DNA: TGCGCCAGCAACCCGGGAGGATCCTACGAGCAGTACTTC
CDR3 protein: CASNPGGSYEQYF
D gene: TRBD2
V gene: TRBV5-1
clone size: NA
J gene: TRBJ2-7

CDR3 DNA: TGTGCCAGCAGCCATCCAGGCAATGAGCAGTTCTTC
CDR3 protein: CASSHPGNEQFF
D gene: NA
V gene: TRBV7-9
clone size: once
J gene: TRBJ2-1

CDR3 DNA: TGTGCCAGCAGCCTTCGGGACTACGCCAAGACCCAGTACTTC
CDR3 protein: CASSLRDYAKTQYF
D gene: TRBD2
V gene: TRBV5-5
clone size: NA
J gene: TRBJ2-5

CDR3 DNA: TGTGCCAGCAGCTTCATCAGGGGGCTTGGAAACACCATATATTTT
CDR3 protein: CASSFIRGLGNTIYF
D gene: TRBD1
V gene: TRBV11-2
clone size: NA
J gene: TRBJ1-3

CDR3 DNA: TGCGCCAGCAGCTTGGTACAGGGAATCGGCTACGAGCAGTACTTC
CDR3 protein: CASSLVQGIGYEQYF
D gene: NA
V gene: TRBV5-1
clone size: NA
J gene: TRBJ2-7

CDR3 DNA: TGTGCCAGCTCAACGACGACACCGACAGGGGCTGGAAACACCATATATTTT
CDR3 protein: CASSTTTPTGAGNTIYF
D gene: TRBD1
V gene: TRBV18
clone size: NA
J gene: TRBJ1-3

CDR3 DNA: TGTGCCATCAGTGAATCCACTAGCGGGAGTACCGAGCAGTACTTC
CDR3 protein: CAISESTSGSTEQYF
D gene: TRBD2
V gene: TRBV10-3
clone size: NA
J gene: TRBJ2-7

CDR3 DNA: TGTGCCAGCAGCTTATATGATGAAAAACTGTTTTTT
CDR3 protein: CASSLYDEKLFF
D gene: NA
V gene: TRBV11-3
clone size: NA
J gene: TRBJ1-4

CDR3 DNA: TGCGCCAGCAGTCCCGACAATGAGCAGTTCTTC
CDR3 protein: CASSPDNEQFF
D gene: NA
V gene: TRBV10-1
clone size: NA
J gene: TRBJ2-1

CDR3 DNA: TGTGCCAGCAGCTTAGTATCGGACACTGAAGCTTTCTTT
CDR3 protein: CASSLVSDTEAFF
D gene: NA
V gene: TRBV7-8
clone size: NA
J gene: TRBJ1-1

CDR3 DNA: TGCAGCGTTGAAAGTATTGGGGGGGCACCAGATACGCAGTATTTT
CDR3 protein: CSVESIGGAPDTQYF
D gene: NA
V gene: TRBV29-1
clone size: NA
J gene: TRBJ2-3

CDR3 DNA: TGCGCCAGAAGTGGAATGGGGACGGGGGGTGTTGTCGGCTCCTACGAGCAGTACTTC
CDR3 protein: CARSGMGTGGVVGSYEQYF
D gene: TRBD2
V gene: TRBV10-1
clone size: NA
J gene: TRBJ2-7

CDR3 DNA: TGTGCCAGCAGCTTAGTGGGTGGGAGCATTCCTAACTATGGCTACACCTTC
CDR3 protein: CASSLVGGSIPNYGYTF
D gene: NA
V gene: TRBV7-2
clone size: NA
J gene: TRBJ1-2

CDR3 DNA: TGTGCCGTGTCGGGACTTTCCTTCGGTGGCTACACCTTC
CDR3 protein: CAVSGLSFGGYTF
D gene: NA
V gene: TRBV30
clone size: NA
J gene: TRBJ1-2

CDR3 DNA: TGTGCCAGCAGCTCACGGGGGTCCAGCTCCTACAATGAGCAGTTCTTC
CDR3 protein: CASSSRGSSSYNEQFF
D gene: NA
V gene: TRBV27
clone size: once
J gene: TRBJ2-1

CDR3 DNA: TGCGCCAGCAGCTGGGGACTAGCGGGGGGGCAAGAGACCCAGTACTTC
CDR3 protein: CASSWGLAGGQETQYF
D gene: TRBD2
V gene: TRBV5-1
clone size: NA
J gene: TRBJ2-5

CDR3 DNA: TGTGCCAGCAGCTTTACTAGCGGGAGCTCCGGGGAGCTGTTTTTT
CDR3 protein: CASSFTSGSSGELFF
D gene: TRBD2
V gene: TRBV7-3
clone size: NA
J gene: TRBJ2-2

CDR3 DNA: TGCGCCAGCAGCGTTAGTAGCAATCAGCCCCAGCATTTT
CDR3 protein: CASSVSSNQPQHF
D gene: NA
V gene: TRBV4-3
clone size: NA
J gene: TRBJ1-5

CDR3 DNA: TGTGCCATCAGTGGTACAGGGGGCGGTCAGCCCCAGCATTTT
CDR3 protein: CAISGTGGGQPQHF
D gene: TRBD1
V gene: TRBV10-3
clone size: few
J gene: TRBJ1-5

CDR3 DNA: TGTGCCGGCGGGACTCAACTTCCCTTTGGCTACACCTTC
CDR3 protein: CAGGTQLPFGYTF
D gene: NA
V gene: TRBV28
clone size: NA
J gene: TRBJ1-2

CDR3 DNA: TGTGCCACCTCCACAGGGGGCAGGGGCACCGGGGAGCTGTTTTTT
CDR3 protein: CATSTGGRGTGELFF
D gene: TRBD1
V gene: TRBV10-3
clone size: NA
J gene: TRBJ2-2

CDR3 DNA: TGTGCCTGGAGTGTATGGCAGGGCAACTATGGCTACACCTTC
CDR3 protein: CAWSVWQGNYGYTF
D gene: NA
V gene: TRBV30
clone size: NA
J gene: TRBJ1-2

CDR3 DNA: TGTGCCAGCTCCCCCGGCACGGGGGGAAGGTATGGCTACACCTTC
CDR3 protein: CASSPGTGGRYGYTF
D gene: NA
V gene: TRBV18
clone size: NA
J gene: TRBJ1-2

CDR3 DNA: TGCAGCGTTGCGGGACTAGCGGTGAATTCCTACAATGAGCAGTTCTTC
CDR3 protein: CSVAGLAVNSYNEQFF
D gene: TRBD2
V gene: TRBV29-1
clone size: NA
J gene: TRBJ2-1

CDR3 DNA: TGTGCCAGCAGCCCCGGAGCGGGGGGGCCGGGTGAGACCCAGTACTTC
CDR3 protein: CASSPGAGGPGETQYF
D gene: TRBD2
V gene: TRBV7-3
clone size: NA
J gene: TRBJ2-5

CDR3 DNA: TGTGCCAGTAGTACCCCGGGACAGGGGGCTGGCTACACCTTC
CDR3 protein: CASSTPGQGAGYTF
D gene: TRBD1
V gene: TRBV19
clone size: once
J gene: TRBJ1-2

CDR3 DNA: TGTGCCAGCAGTTGGGAGGGGGGGCCGCCCTACAATGAGCAGTTCTTC
CDR3 protein: CASSWEGGPPYNEQFF
D gene: NA
V gene: TRBV6-6
clone size: NA
J gene: TRBJ2-1

CDR3 DNA: TGTGCCTGGAGTCTGGGGCGCCGGGGCTACACCTTC
CDR3 protein: CAWSLGRRGYTF
D gene: NA
V gene: TRBV30
clone size: NA
J gene: TRBJ1-2

CDR3 DNA: TGTGCCTGGAGTGTAGGGGGATGGGGTAATTCACCCCTCCACTTT
CDR3 protein: CAWSVGGWGNSPLHF
D gene: NA
V gene: TRBV30
clone size: NA
J gene: TRBJ1-6

CDR3 DNA: TGCGCCAGCACAGGGGGTGGGACAGCCTGTATTCCCTCTGGAAACACCATATATTTT
CDR3 protein: CASTGGGTACIPSGNTIYF
D gene: TRBD1
V gene: TRBV23-1
clone size: NA
J gene: TRBJ1-3

CDR3 DNA: TGCAGCGTTGGTGGAAGTTGGGGACTCGGGGACAATGAGCAGTTCTTC
CDR3 protein: CSVGGSWGLGDNEQFF
D gene: NA
V gene: TRBV29-1
clone size: NA
J gene: TRBJ2-1

CDR3 DNA: TGTGCCAGCAGCGTAGTAGCGGGGGGGACAGATACGCAGTATTTT
CDR3 protein: CASSVVAGGTDTQYF
D gene: TRBD2
V gene: TRBV9
clone size: NA
J gene: TRBJ2-3

CDR3 DNA: TGTGCCAGCAGCAGGACAGGGGAAGAGACCCAGTACTTC
CDR3 protein: CASSRTGEETQYF
D gene: TRBD1
V gene: TRBV11-2
clone size: NA
J gene: TRBJ2-5

CDR3 DNA: TGTGCCAGCAGTGACTCCGAGCGGGGGCACCAGTTCTTC
CDR3 protein: CASSDSERGHQFF
D gene: TRBD2
V gene: TRBV6-4
clone size: NA
J gene: TRBJ2-1

CDR3 DNA: TGTGCCAGCAGCTTAAATGTCGGCGGGGAGCTGTTTTTT
CDR3 protein: CASSLNVGGELFF
D gene: NA
V gene: TRBV7-3
clone size: NA
J gene: TRBJ2-2

CDR3 DNA: TGCGCCAGCAGACAGGACCCAGGACAGGGGCTTAACTACGAGCAGTACTTC
CDR3 protein: CASRQDPGQGLNYEQYF
D gene: TRBD1
V gene: TRBV5-1
clone size: NA
J gene: TRBJ2-7

CDR3 DNA: TGTGCCAGCAGCTTTAGGTACAGGGACGCGCAGTATTTT
CDR3 protein: CASSFRYRDAQYF
D gene: NA
V gene: TRBV5-6
clone size: NA
J gene: TRBJ2-3

CDR3 DNA: TGTGCCACCTCAAAGGGATGGGGACAGGGGGCGAGGGAGCAGTACTTC
CDR3 protein: CATSKGWGQGAREQYF
D gene: TRBD1
V gene: TRBV10-3
clone size: NA
J gene: TRBJ2-7

CDR3 DNA: TGCGCCAGCAGCTTGTTTTCTCCGGGGGGCACCACAGATACGCAGTATTTT
CDR3 protein: CASSLFSPGGTTDTQYF
D gene: NA
V gene: TRBV5-1
clone size: NA
J gene: TRBJ2-3

CDR3 DNA: TGTGCCAGTACAGGTTTCTATGGCTACACCTTC
CDR3 protein: CASTGFYGYTF
D gene: NA
V gene: TRBV19
clone size: NA
J gene: TRBJ1-2

CDR3 DNA: TGTGCCAGCAGCTACCACTCGACAGGGTCGGAGACCCAGTACTTC
CDR3 protein: CASSYHSTGSETQYF
D gene: TRBD1
V gene: TRBV7-2
clone size: NA
J gene: TRBJ2-5

CDR3 DNA: TGTGCCAGCACCCTAAGCGGGGGCTCCTACGAGCAGTACTTC
CDR3 protein: CASTLSGGSYEQYF
D gene: TRBD2
V gene: TRBV11-1
clone size: few
J gene: TRBJ2-7

CDR3 DNA: TGCAGCGTTGAAGACCGTGGACAGGGTAAAAATGGCTACACCTTC
CDR3 protein: CSVEDRGQGKNGYTF
D gene: TRBD1
V gene: TRBV29-1
clone size: once
J gene: TRBJ1-2

CDR3 DNA: TGCGCCAGCAGCCAAGGGGGACTAGCGGGATCAGATACGCAGTATTTT
CDR3 protein: CASSQGGLAGSDTQYF
D gene: TRBD2
V gene: TRBV4-1
clone size: NA
J gene: TRBJ2-3

CDR3 DNA: TGTGCCAGCAGTTACTCATCTAGCGGGAGCAGGGAGACCCAGTACTTC
CDR3 protein: CASSYSSSGSRETQYF
D gene: TRBD2
V gene: TRBV6-6
clone size: once
J gene: TRBJ2-5

CDR3 DNA: TGTGCCAGCAGCAGCTCAGGGAGGATTTCCTACAATGAGCAGTTCTTC
CDR3 protein: CASSSSGRISYNEQFF
D gene: NA
V gene: TRBV27
clone size: NA
J gene: TRBJ2-1

CDR3 DNA: TGTGCCAGCAGCTTAGTCATCAGGGGTGAAAAACTGTTTTTT
CDR3 protein: CASSLVIRGEKLFF
D gene: NA
V gene: TRBV7-2
clone size: NA
J gene: TRBJ1-4

CDR3 DNA: TGTGCCAGCAGCTTGAAACTAGCGGACTGGGAGACCCAGTACTTC
CDR3 protein: CASSLKLADWETQYF
D gene: TRBD2
V gene: TRBV5-4
clone size: NA
J gene: TRBJ2-5

CDR3 DNA: TGTGCCAGCAGCGGCCTTTATGGCTACACCTTC
CDR3 protein: CASSGLYGYTF
D gene: NA
V gene: TRBV7-8
clone size: once
J gene: TRBJ1-2

CDR3 DNA: TGTGCCAGTAATAAACACCTGAACACTGAAGCTTTCTTT
CDR3 protein: CASNKHLNTEAFF
D gene: NA
V gene: TRBV19
clone size: NA
J gene: TRBJ1-1

CDR3 DNA: TGTGCCAGCAGCTTAGATGTTGCTAGCTCCTACAATGAGCAGTTCTTC
CDR3 protein: CASSLDVASSYNEQFF
D gene: NA
V gene: TRBV7-9
clone size: once
J gene: TRBJ2-1

CDR3 DNA: TGTGCCACCAACTTCGGGGCAGGGGTGGTCCATGAGCAGTTCTTC
CDR3 protein: CATNFGAGVVHEQFF
D gene: NA
V gene: TRBV2
clone size: NA
J gene: TRBJ2-1

CDR3 DNA: TGTGCCAGTAGTTCGAGAAAGACTAGCGGGAGAATGGATACGCAGTATTTT
CDR3 protein: CASSSRKTSGRMDTQYF
D gene: TRBD2
V gene: TRBV19
clone size: NA
J gene: TRBJ2-3

CDR3 DNA: TGTGCCAGCAGCTTACACTTGCCCGCCTACGAGCAGTACTTC
CDR3 protein: CASSLHLPAYEQYF
D gene: NA
V gene: TRBV7-8
clone size: NA
J gene: TRBJ2-7

CDR3 DNA: TGCGCCAGCAGGGAGGACAGGGGAGGCCGAAATCAGCCCCAGCATTTT
CDR3 protein: CASREDRGGRNQPQHF
D gene: TRBD1
V gene: TRBV10-1
clone size: NA
J gene: TRBJ1-5

CDR3 DNA: TGTGCCAGCAGCCCCAAACGGGGGGTCCTCCTCGGCAGCACAGATACGCAGTATTTT
CDR3 protein: CASSPKRGVLLGSTDTQYF
D gene: TRBD2
V gene: TRBV4-2
clone size: NA
J gene: TRBJ2-3

CDR3 DNA: TGCGCCAGCAGCCCCGACAGCTATGGCTACACCTTC
CDR3 protein: CASSPDSYGYTF
D gene: NA
V gene: TRBV5-1
clone size: NA
J gene: TRBJ1-2